This T cell receptor beta chain is from a study of T cells in Graves' hyperthyroidism and ophthalmopathy. TCR beta CDR3 regions were amplified from RNA. The HTBI primer set drove a first-round RT-PCR of the TCR CDR3. TCRdb re-analysed the multiplex PCR reads in MiXCR, keeping a single row per CDR3 protein. This table holds around 520,000 distinct CDR3 sequences, roughly an eighth found once. PBMCs were obtained from approximately 9.2 ml fresh peripheral blood. The CDR3 length is 13 residues. Germline-derived CDR1 and CDR2 are LNHDA and SQIVND (reference sequence). V lost 6 bases, J lost 5 bases, and 13 bases lay in between. This clonotype was seen more than once but under ten times. The antigen is undetermined. Study-level results: Separating ophthalmopathy from stable hyperthyroidism was achieved by a 13 V-J model. Blood also showed most of the thyroid clonotypes that were expanded above 0.001.

V gene TRBV19 combines with J gene TRBJ1-2; possibly TRBD1 for D (6 bases). This sequence originates from a young woman with Graves' hyperthyroidism. Material: blood. Here the CDR3 DNA reads TGTGCCAGTAGATTATGGGGGGCGTATGGCTACACCTTC. This codes for CASRLWGAYGYTF.